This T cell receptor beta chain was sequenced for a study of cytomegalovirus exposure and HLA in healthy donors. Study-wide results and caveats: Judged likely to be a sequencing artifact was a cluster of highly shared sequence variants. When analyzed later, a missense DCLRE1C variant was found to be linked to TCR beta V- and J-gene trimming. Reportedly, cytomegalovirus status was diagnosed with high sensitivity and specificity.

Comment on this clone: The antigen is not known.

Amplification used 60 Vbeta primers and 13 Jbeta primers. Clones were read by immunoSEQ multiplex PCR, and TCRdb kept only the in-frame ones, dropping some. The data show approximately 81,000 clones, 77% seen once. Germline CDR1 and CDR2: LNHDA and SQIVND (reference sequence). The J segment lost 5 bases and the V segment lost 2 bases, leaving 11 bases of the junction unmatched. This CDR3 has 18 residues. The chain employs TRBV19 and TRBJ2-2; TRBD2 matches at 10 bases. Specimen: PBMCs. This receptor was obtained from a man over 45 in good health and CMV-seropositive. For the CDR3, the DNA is TGTGCCAGTAGTATAAATGGTAGCGGGAGGAAAAGGACCGGGGAGCTGTTTTTT. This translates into CASSINGSGRKRTGELFF.